These 5 T cell receptor beta chains share one sample of origin, sequenced in a study of blood T cell repertoires in COVID-19. Method: immunoSEQ multiplex PCR; TCRdb's copy keeps in-frame clones and lacks some. The data show roughly 270,000 clones, roughly four fifths seen once. The sequencing sample was made of PBMCs or T cells enriched from blood (not recorded which). Receptors were obtained from a man aged 40-55 years who had been exposed to COVID-19.

The chain employs TRBV7-9 and TRBJ1-2; 7 bases agree with TRBD1. The CDR3 extends over 16 amino acids. Germline-derived CDR1 and CDR2 are SEHNR and FQNEAQ (reference sequence). V trimming: 1 base; J trimming: 8 bases; junction bases outside the gene matches: 13. The DNA of the CDR3 is TGTGCCAGCAGCTTAGAATTGATTCTCGACAGGGAAGGCTACACCTTC. This translates into CASSLELILDREGYTF.

The chain uses TRBV9 and TRBJ2-5; D might be TRBD2 (5 bases). CDR3 length: 13 amino acids. In germline, CDR1 is SGDLS, CDR2 YYNGEE. V lost 3 bases to trimming and J lost 7 bases, with 13 bases between them. CDR3 in amino acids: CASSAPSDWTQYF. CDR3 DNA sequence: TGTGCCAGCAGCGCCCCGTCGGACTGGACCCAGTACTTC.

The V gene is TRBV29-1, the J gene TRBJ1-4; 10 bases fit TRBD1. The V gene's germline CDR1 is SQVTM and CDR2 ANQGSEA. The length of the CDR3 is 14 residues. Trimming cost V 3 bases and J 8 bases; bases outside gene matches: 6. CDR3 nucleotide sequence: TGCAGCGTTGATGTGGGACAGGGGTCGGAAAAACTGTTTTTT. This translates into CSVDVGQGSEKLFF.

V is TRBV30 and J is TRBJ2-1; 8 nucleotides line up with TRBD1. The CDR3 is 14 residues long. V trimming: 4 bases; J trimming: 8 bases; junction bases outside the gene matches: 10. Germline CDR1 is GTSNPN and CDR2 is SVGIG (reference sequence). CDR3 nucleotide sequence: TGTGCCTGGAATCCCGGACAGGGTCTGGATGAGCAGTTCTTC. Protein sequence: CAWNPGQGLDEQFF.

The rearrangement joins TRBV7-8 to TRBJ2-3; 10 nucleotides align to TRBD2. Germline values: CDR1 SGHVS, CDR2 FQNEAQ. The trim removed 5 bases at V and 2 bases at J, leaving 22 bases unmatched. The CDR3 has 21 residues. This CDR3 is CASSPWILAGPNIHSTDTQYF. CDR3 nucleotide sequence: TGTGCCAGCAGCCCTTGGATACTAGCGGGACCGAACATCCACTCCACAGATACGCAGTATTTT.